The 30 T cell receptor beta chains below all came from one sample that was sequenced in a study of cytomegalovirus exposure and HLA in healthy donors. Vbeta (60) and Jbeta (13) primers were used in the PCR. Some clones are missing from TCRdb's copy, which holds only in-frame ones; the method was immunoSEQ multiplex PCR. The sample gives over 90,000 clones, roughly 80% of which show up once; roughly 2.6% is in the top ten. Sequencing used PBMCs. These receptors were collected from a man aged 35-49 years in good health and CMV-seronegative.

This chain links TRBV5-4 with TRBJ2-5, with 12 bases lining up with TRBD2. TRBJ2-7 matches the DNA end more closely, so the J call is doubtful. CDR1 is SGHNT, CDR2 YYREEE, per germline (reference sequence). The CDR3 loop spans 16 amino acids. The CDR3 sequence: CASSPTTSGGHYEQYF. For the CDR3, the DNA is TGTGCCAGCAGCCCTACGACTAGCGGGGGACACTACGAGCAGTACTTC.

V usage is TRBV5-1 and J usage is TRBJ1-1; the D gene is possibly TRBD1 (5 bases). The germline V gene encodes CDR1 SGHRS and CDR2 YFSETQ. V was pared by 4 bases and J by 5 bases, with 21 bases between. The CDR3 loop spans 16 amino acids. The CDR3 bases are TGCGCCAGCAGCCTAAGGGGTGGCAGGGAAGGAACTGAAGCTTTCTTT. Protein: CASSLRGGREGTEAFF. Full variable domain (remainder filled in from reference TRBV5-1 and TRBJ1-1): KAGVTQTPRYLIKTRGQQVTLSCSPISGHRSVSWYQQTPGQGLQFLFEYFSETQRNKGNFPGRFSGRQFSNSRSEMNVSTLELGDSALYLCASSLRGGREGTEAFFGQGTRLTVV.

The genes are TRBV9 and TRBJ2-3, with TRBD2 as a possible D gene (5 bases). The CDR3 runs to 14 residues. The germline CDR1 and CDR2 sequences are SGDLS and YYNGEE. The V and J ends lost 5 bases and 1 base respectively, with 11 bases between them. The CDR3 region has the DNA TGTGCCAGCAGAGCCCCCGGGGGCACAGATACGCAGTATTTT. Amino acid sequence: CASRAPGGTDTQYF.

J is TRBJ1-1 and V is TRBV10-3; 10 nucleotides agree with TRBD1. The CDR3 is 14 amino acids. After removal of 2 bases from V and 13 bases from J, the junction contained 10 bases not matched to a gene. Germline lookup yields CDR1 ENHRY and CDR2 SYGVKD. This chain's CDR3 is CAISEPTGTGVVFF. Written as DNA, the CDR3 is TGTGCCATCAGTGAGCCGACCGGGACAGGGGTAGTTTTCTTT.

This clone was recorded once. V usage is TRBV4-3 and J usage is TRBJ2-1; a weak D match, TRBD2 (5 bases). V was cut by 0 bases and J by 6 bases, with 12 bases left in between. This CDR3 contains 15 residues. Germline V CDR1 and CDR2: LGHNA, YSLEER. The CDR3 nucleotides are TGCGCCAGCAGCCAAGAGCTAGCCGCGGGCAATGAGCAGTTCTTC. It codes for CASSQELAAGNEQFF.

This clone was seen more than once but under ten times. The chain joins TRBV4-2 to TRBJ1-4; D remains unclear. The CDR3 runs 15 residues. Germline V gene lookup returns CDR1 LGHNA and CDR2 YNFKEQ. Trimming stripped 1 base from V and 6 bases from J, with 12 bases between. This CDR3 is CASSQAPQRDEKLFF. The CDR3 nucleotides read TGTGCCAGCAGCCAAGCCCCACAGAGGGATGAAAAACTGTTTTTT.

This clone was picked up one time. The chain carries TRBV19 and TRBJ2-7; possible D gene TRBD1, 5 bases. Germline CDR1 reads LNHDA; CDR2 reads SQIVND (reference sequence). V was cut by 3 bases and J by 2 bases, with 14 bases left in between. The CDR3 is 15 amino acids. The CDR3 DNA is TGTGCCAGTAGTATTGGTATACAGGAGACCTACGAGCAGTACTTC. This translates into CASSIGIQETYEQYF.

Here the CDR3 reads CASSLGLMNTEAFF. The CDR3 DNA is TGCGCCAGCAGCTTGGGTTTAATGAACACTGAAGCTTTCTTT. This chain joins TRBV5-1 and TRBJ1-1; no reliable D call. The CDR3 totals 14 residues. V lost 0 bases and J 0 bases, leaving 6 bases between the germline ends. Germline V CDR1 and CDR2: SGHRS, YFSETQ.

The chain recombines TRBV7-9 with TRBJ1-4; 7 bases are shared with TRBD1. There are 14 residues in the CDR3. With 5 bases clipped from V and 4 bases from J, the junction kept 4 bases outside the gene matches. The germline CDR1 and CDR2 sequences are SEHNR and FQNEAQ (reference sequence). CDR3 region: CASSQGQYNEKLFF. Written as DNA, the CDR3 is TGTGCCAGCAGCCAGGGACAGTATAATGAAAAACTGTTTTTT.

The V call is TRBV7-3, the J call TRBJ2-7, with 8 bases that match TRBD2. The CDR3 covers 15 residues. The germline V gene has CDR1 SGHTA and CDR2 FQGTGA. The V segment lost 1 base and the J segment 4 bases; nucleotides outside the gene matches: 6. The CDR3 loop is CASSLNGGGTYEQYF. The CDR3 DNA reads TGTGCCAGCAGCTTAAATGGCGGGGGGACTTACGAGCAGTACTTC.

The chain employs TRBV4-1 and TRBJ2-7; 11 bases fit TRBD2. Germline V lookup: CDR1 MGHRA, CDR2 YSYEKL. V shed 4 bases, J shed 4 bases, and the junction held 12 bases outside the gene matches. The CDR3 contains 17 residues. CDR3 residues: CASSLTLAGGSRYEQYF. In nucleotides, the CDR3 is TGCGCCAGCAGCCTCACGTTAGCGGGGGGGAGTCGATACGAGCAGTACTTC.

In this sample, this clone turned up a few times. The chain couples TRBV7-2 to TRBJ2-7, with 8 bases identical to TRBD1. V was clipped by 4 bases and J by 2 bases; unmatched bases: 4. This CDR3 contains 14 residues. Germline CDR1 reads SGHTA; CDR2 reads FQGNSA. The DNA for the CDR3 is TGTGCCAGCAGCTCTTGGACAGGGCCCTACGAGCAGTACTTC. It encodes CASSSWTGPYEQYF.

The CDR3 sequence is CAWSVGGTGGTEAFF. CDR3 bases: TGTGCCTGGAGTGTAGGTGGGACAGGGGGCACTGAAGCTTTCTTT. The genes are TRBV30 and TRBJ1-1; 11 nucleotides align to TRBD1. CDR3 size: 15 residues. Germline V lookup: CDR1 GTSNPN, CDR2 SVGIG (reference sequence). V gave up 0 bases and J gave up 4 bases; unmatched junction bases: 4.

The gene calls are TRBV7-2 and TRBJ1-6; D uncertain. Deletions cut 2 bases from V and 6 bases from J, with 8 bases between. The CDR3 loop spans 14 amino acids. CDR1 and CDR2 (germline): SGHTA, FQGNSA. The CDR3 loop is CASSLQVFNSPLHF. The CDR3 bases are TGTGCCAGCAGCTTACAGGTTTTTAATTCACCCCTCCACTTT.

CDR3 sequence (DNA): TGTGCCAGCAGTGACTACCGGACTAGCGGGGTTGATGAGCAGTTCTTC. Translated: CASSDYRTSGVDEQFF. This chain uses TRBV6-4 with TRBJ2-1; 12 nucleotides align to TRBD2. Germline-derived CDR1 and CDR2 are MRHNA and SNTAGT. After removal of 1 base from V and 8 bases from J, the junction contained 6 bases not matched to a gene. The CDR3 length is 16 residues.

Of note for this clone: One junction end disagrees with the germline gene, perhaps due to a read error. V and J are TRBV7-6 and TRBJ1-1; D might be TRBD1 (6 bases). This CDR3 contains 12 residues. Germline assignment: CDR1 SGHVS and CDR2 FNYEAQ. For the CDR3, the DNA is TGTGCCAGCAGCTTACTCAGGGGTCGGCAACTCTTT. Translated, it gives CASSLLRGRQLF.

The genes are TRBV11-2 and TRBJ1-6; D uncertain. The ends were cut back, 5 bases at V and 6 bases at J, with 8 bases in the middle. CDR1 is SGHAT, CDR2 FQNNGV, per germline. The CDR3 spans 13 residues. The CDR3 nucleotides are TGTGCCAGCAGCCCCGACACTAATTCACCCCTCCACTTT. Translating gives CASSPDTNSPLHF.

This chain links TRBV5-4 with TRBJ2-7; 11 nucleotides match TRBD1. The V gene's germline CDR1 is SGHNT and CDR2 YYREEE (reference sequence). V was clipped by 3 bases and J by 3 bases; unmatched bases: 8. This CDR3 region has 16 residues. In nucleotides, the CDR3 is TGTGCCAGCAGCTCTGCGGGACAGGGGGTTGGCTACGAGCAGTACTTC. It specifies CASSSAGQGVGYEQYF. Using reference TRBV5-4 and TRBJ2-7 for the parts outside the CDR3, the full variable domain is ETGVTQSPTHLIKTRGQQVTLRCSSQSGHNTVSWYQQALGQGPQFIFQYYREEENGRGNFPPRFSGLQFPNYSSELNVNALELDDSALYLCASSSAGQGVGYEQYFGPGTRLTVT.

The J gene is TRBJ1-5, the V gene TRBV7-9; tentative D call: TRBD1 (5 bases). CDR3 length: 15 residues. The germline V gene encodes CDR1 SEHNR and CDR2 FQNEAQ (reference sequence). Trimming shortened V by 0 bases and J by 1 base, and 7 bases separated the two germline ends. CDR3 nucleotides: TGTGCCAGCAGCTTAGCGGGGCAGAGCAATCAGCCCCAGCATTTT. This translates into CASSLAGQSNQPQHF.

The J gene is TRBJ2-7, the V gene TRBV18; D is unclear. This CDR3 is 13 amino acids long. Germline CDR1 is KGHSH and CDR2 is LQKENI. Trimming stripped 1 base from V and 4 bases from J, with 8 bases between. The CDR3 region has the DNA TGTGCCAGCTCACCACAAACGGTTTACGAGCAGTACTTC. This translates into CASSPQTVYEQYF.

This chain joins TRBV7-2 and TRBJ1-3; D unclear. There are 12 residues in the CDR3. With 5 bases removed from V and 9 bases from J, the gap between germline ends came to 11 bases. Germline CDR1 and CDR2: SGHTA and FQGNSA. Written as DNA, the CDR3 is TGTGCCAGCAGCCCGGGCCGGGGCACCATATATTTT. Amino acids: CASSPGRGTIYF.

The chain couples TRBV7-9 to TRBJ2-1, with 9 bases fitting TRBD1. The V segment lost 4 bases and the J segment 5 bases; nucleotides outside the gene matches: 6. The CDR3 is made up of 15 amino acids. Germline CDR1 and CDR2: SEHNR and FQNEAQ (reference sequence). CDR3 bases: TGTGCCAGCAGCTCTAGGGACAGGGCACACAATGAGCAGTTCTTC. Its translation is CASSSRDRAHNEQFF.

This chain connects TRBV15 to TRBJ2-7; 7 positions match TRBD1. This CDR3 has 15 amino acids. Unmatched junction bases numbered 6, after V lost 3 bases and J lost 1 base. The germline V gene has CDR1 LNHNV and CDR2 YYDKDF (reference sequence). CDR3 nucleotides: TGTGCCACCAGCAGCGGGGACAGAGAATCCTACGAGCAGTACTTC. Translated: CATSSGDRESYEQYF.

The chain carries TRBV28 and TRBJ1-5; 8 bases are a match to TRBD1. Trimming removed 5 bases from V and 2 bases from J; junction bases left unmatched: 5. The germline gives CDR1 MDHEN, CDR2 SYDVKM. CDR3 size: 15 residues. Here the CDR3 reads CASSPQGAGNQPQHF. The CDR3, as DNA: TGTGCCAGCAGTCCCCAGGGGGCTGGCAATCAGCCCCAGCATTTT.

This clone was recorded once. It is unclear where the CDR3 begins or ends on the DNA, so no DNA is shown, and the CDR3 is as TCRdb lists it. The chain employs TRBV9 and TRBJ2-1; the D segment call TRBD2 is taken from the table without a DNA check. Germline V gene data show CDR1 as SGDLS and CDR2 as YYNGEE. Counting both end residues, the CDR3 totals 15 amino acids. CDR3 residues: CASSVGGGARNERFF.

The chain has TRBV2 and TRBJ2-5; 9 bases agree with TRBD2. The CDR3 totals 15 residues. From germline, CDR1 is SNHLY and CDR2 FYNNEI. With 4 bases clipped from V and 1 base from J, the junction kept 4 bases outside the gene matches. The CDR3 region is CASSGRGGRQETQYF. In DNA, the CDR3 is TGTGCCAGCAGTGGGCGGGGGGGGCGCCAAGAGACCCAGTACTTC.

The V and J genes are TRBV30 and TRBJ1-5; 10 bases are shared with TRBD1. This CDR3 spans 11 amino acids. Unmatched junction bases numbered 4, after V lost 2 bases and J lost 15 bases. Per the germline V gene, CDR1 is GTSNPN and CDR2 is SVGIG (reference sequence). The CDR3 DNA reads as TGTGCCTGGAGTATGGGACAGGGGCGGCATTTT. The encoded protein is CAWSMGQGRHF.

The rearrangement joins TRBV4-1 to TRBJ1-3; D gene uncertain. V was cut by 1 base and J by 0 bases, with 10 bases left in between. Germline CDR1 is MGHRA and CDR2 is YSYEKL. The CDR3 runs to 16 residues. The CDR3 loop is CASSQGIRDSGNTIYF. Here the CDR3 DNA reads TGCGCCAGCAGCCAAGGCATTCGGGACTCTGGAAACACCATATATTTT.

The CDR3 DNA is TGTGCCAGCAGCGTGGCAGGGGCCACCAATCAGCCCCAGCATTTT. It encodes CASSVAGATNQPQHF. This rearrangement joins TRBV13 to TRBJ1-5; a weak D match, TRBD1 (6 bases). The V end lost 5 bases, the J end lost 3 bases, and 14 bases lay between the germline ends. The CDR3 runs 15 residues. CDR1 and CDR2 from the germline V gene are PRHDT and FYEKMQ (reference sequence).

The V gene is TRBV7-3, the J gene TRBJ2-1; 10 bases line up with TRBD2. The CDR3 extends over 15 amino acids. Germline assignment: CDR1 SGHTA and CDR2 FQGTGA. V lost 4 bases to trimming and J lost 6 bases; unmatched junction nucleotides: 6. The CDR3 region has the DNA TGTGCCAGCAGCTGGGTCGGGACTAGCGTCAATGAGCAGTTCTTC. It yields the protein CASSWVGTSVNEQFF.